Below, 10 T cell receptor beta chains from the same sample are listed, as sequenced in a study of cytomegalovirus exposure and HLA in healthy donors. Both 60 Vbeta primers and 13 Jbeta primers went into the PCR. Produced via immunoSEQ multiplex PCR; TCRdb's table is partial and in-frame only. The data show over 150,000 clones, about 80% seen once. Sequences were obtained from PBMCs. The receptors come from a woman in her 40s in good health and CMV-seronegative.

J is TRBJ1-5 and V is TRBV28, with 8 bases that match TRBD1. The length of the CDR3 is 17 residues. The V gene's germline CDR1 is MDHEN and CDR2 SYDVKM. With V trimmed by 9 bases and J by 1 base, 14 bases remained unmatched. The CDR3 DNA is TGTGCCAGTCACGGCGCAGGGGGCGCGAGAAGCAATCAGCCCCAGCATTTT. Protein product: CASHGAGGARSNQPQHF.

The count of this clone is one. CDR3 amino acids: CASSFGQALGNTIYF. CDR3 DNA: TGCGCCAGCAGCTTCGGACAGGCTTTAGGAAACACCATATATTTT. V gene TRBV5-1 combines with J gene TRBJ1-3; 7 nucleotides agree with TRBD1. In germline, CDR1 is SGHRS, CDR2 YFSETQ. The length of the CDR3 is 15 residues. The trim removed 2 bases at V and 4 bases at J, leaving 6 bases unmatched.

This sequence joins TRBV30 and TRBJ2-3; 11 bases are a match to TRBD2. The V and J ends lost 5 bases and 4 bases, in that order; junction bases with no gene match: 8. The length of the CDR3 is 15 residues. Germline CDR1 is GTSNPN and CDR2 is SVGIG (reference sequence). For the CDR3, the DNA is TGTGCCTGGGCCATAGCGGGAGGGAGGGCAGATACGCAGTATTTT. It codes for CAWAIAGGRADTQYF.

The chain couples TRBV7-2 to TRBJ2-5; TRBD2 is a possible D gene (6 bases). Germline V gene data show CDR1 as SGHTA and CDR2 as FQGNSA. V lost 0 bases to trimming and J lost 1 base, with 12 bases between them. The CDR3 runs 16 residues. CDR3 DNA: TGTGCCAGCAGCTTAGCCGGGGGTCACGGCCAAGAGACCCAGTACTTC. Amino acid sequence: CASSLAGGHGQETQYF.

This clone has more than one count but fewer than ten. The chain couples TRBV6-5 to TRBJ1-2; D might be TRBD1 (5 bases). V was shortened by 6 bases and J by 4 bases, with 9 bases between the two germline ends. The CDR3 loop spans 12 amino acids. The germline CDR1 and CDR2 sequences are MNHEY and SVGAGI. CDR3 sequence (DNA): TGTGCCAGCAGAGGGGCTCCCTATGGCTACACCTTC. Residues: CASRGAPYGYTF.

The chain couples TRBV5-1 to TRBJ2-3; tentative D call: TRBD1 (6 bases). Trimming took 2 bases from V and 6 from J, leaving 10 bases between them. The CDR3 spans 13 residues. CDR1 SGHRS and CDR2 YFSETQ come from the germline V gene. CDR3 protein: CASSFQGRDTQYF. The CDR3 region has the DNA TGCGCCAGCAGCTTCCAGGGGCGGGATACGCAGTATTTT.

This chain uses TRBV27 with TRBJ1-2; 7 bases fit TRBD1. This CDR3 is built from 13 residues. The V gene's germline CDR1 is MNHEY and CDR2 SMNVEV (reference sequence). The trim removed 3 bases at V and 8 bases at J, leaving 6 bases unmatched. The CDR3 loop reads CASSLVRGVGYTF. CDR3 bases: TGTGCCAGCAGTTTGGTCAGGGGGGTAGGCTACACCTTC.

This clone appeared a single time. The rearrangement links TRBV27 to TRBJ1-3; D call uncertain. Germline CDR1 and CDR2: MNHEY and SMNVEV (reference sequence). The V end lost 6 bases, the J end lost 0 bases, and 12 bases lay between the germline ends. The CDR3 totals 15 residues. The CDR3 nucleotides read TGTGCCAGCAGGGGCCAGCACTCCTCTGGAAACACCATATATTTT. Residues: CASRGQHSSGNTIYF.

The chain joins TRBV6-1 to TRBJ2-5, with D maybe TRBD1 (6 bases). Germline assignment: CDR1 MNHNS and CDR2 SASEGT. CDR3 length: 13 residues. Trimming pared 6 bases from V and 1 base from J, leaving 9 bases between. The CDR3, as DNA: TGTGCCAGCAGAAGACAGGCCCAAGAGACCCAGTACTTC. Protein: CASRRQAQETQYF.

This clone appeared once. The chain is built from TRBV10-1 and TRBJ1-2; no clear D. This CDR3 spans 12 amino acids. Germline V gives CDR1 WNHNN, CDR2 SYGVQD (reference sequence). Trimming took 3 bases from V and 4 from J, leaving 6 bases between them. Written as DNA, the CDR3 is TGCGCCAGCAGTGATAGTGTCTATGGCTACACCTTC. Residues: CASSDSVYGYTF.